This TCR beta chain was sequenced during a study of T-cell reconstitution after alpha-beta-depleted transplantation in children. Study results and limitations: By about two months after transplant, alpha-beta T cells reportedly arose from several hundred graft clones that had expanded.

Unique molecular identifiers tagged the TCRbeta library. Each CDR3 protein is one row after TCRdb ran MiXCR on the PCR reads. The data show approximately 400,000 distinct CDR3 sequences, 16% seen once. The length of the CDR3 is 18 residues. Germline V gives CDR1 SGHTA, CDR2 FQGNSA. The trim removed 2 bases at V and 2 bases at J, leaving 8 bases unmatched. This clonotype was detected a few times. Its antigen is unidentified. Sequenced here: PBMCs, mostly from graft donor cells, sampled 360 days after TCRalphabeta/CD19-depleted stem cell transplant. The genes are TRBV7-2 and TRBJ2-6; 8 nucleotides line up with TRBD2. This TCR was recovered from a boy in the first two years of life who had a stem cell transplant for Wiskott-Aldrich syndrome, so the T cells may come from the graft donor. The CDR3, as DNA: TGTGCCAGCAGCTTATCGTCCGGGGGGGCAACTGGGGCCAACGTCCTGACTTTC. Residues: CASSLSSGGATGANVLTF.